This TCR beta chain is from a study of cytomegalovirus exposure and HLA in healthy donors. This clone was recorded a few times. Its antigen is as yet unknown. At collection, donors were nominally healthy, but unrecorded immune exposures were probable. General observations from the study: In an earlier analysis, about 87% or about 30%: the productive usage of most TCR beta V segments. In a later analysis, a genetic analysis reported fewer productive-TCR N-insertions in an Asian-associated ancestry cluster than the cohort average. Across all donors, roughly uniform sequencing depth was an assumption of the presence/absence analyses.

The study ran its PCR with 60 Vbeta and 13 Jbeta primers. TCRdb keeps only in-frame clones here, not all; method: immunoSEQ multiplex PCR. The sample has some 170,000 clones; roughly 81% are singletons. The CDR3 sequence is 14 residues long. V lost 3 bases to trimming and J lost 5 bases; unmatched junction nucleotides: 4. Germline V gives CDR1 LGHNA, CDR2 YSLEER. Sequences were obtained from PBMCs. This chain uses TRBV4-3 with TRBJ1-5; 7 nucleotides align to TRBD1. The source of this sequence is a woman aged 45-59 years in good health and CMV-seronegative. Written as DNA, the CDR3 is TGCGCCAGCAGCCAGGGACAGAACTATCAGCCCCAGCATTTT. Its translation: CASSQGQNYQPQHF.